A single T cell receptor beta chain is shown here with its context. MiXCR was run by TCRdb on the reads, yielding one entry per CDR3 protein. This sample has around 530,000 distinct CDR3 sequences, with about 25% found just once. These data come from a study of T cell repertoires in cytomegalovirus infection. Study information: Shared public TCR beta signatures pointed to both CMV infection and a matching HLA type.

J was trimmed by 4 bases and V by 3 bases; bases with no gene match: 4. Germline lookup yields CDR1 SGHNT and CDR2 YYREEE (reference sequence). CDR3 length equals 17 residues. Sequencing used PBMCs. The chain has TRBV5-4 and TRBJ2-2, with 15 bases fitting TRBD2. The origin of this receptor is a human donor in good health (CMV status not recorded). Some clones in this sample may be carry-over from other donors' samples. The CDR3, as DNA: TGTGCCAGCAGCTCGGGACTAGCGGGAGGAATCACCGGGGAGCTGTTTTTT. This gives the protein CASSSGLAGGITGELFF.